This T cell receptor beta chain appears in the sequencing data of a study of cytomegalovirus exposure and HLA in healthy donors. The V segment lost 0 bases and the J segment 5 bases; nucleotides outside the gene matches: 8. The CDR3 is made up of 16 amino acids. Germline loops: CDR1 MGHRA, CDR2 YSYEKL. PCR involved 60 Vbeta and 13 Jbeta primers. This table comes from immunoSEQ multiplex PCR, and its TCRdb copy is limited to in-frame clones, with some not included. The data contain 84,000 or so clones, more than 65% of them singletons. Study findings and constraints: Most TCRs appeared rarely, but some public TCRs recurred in many donors. For TCR beta chains, V- and J-gene trimming was later linked to a missense DCLRE1C variant.

On this clone: What it binds is not known.

Donors were ostensibly healthy at sampling, although undocumented immune exposures were probable. Sequenced material: PBMCs. This TCR derives from a young man in good health and CMV-seronegative. The V and J genes are TRBV4-1 and TRBJ1-2; 8 bases are shared with TRBD1. CDR3 DNA sequence: TGCGCCAGCAGCCAAGATGTTGGGACAGGCATTTATGGCTACACCTTC. Amino acids: CASSQDVGTGIYGYTF.